This TCR beta chain emerged from a study of shared clonotypes between healthy human individuals. The study, taken as a whole, reports: In the sorted subsets, rarefaction showed sequencing was incomplete despite large depth. Deeper or shallower sequencing was expected to change how clonotypes are shared among donors.

Turning to this clone: Its antigen remains unknown.

TCRdb keeps only in-frame clones here, not all; method: immunoSEQ multiplex PCR. The sample records around 88,000 clones, about 68% being singletons. There are 13 residues in the CDR3. Per the germline V gene, CDR1 is SGHTS and CDR2 is YDEGEE. Deletions cut 2 bases from V and 1 base from J, with 6 bases between. Sequenced sample: memory CD8+ T cells sorted from blood. Subset specified: CD45RO+ cells pooled with CCR7-negative TemRA cells. The sequence derives from a man in his thirties or forties in good health. This chain links TRBV5-8 with TRBJ1-1; D remains ambiguous. CDR3: CASSFVRNTEAFF. DNA for the CDR3: TGTGCCAGCAGCTTTGTGCGGAACACTGAAGCTTTCTTT.